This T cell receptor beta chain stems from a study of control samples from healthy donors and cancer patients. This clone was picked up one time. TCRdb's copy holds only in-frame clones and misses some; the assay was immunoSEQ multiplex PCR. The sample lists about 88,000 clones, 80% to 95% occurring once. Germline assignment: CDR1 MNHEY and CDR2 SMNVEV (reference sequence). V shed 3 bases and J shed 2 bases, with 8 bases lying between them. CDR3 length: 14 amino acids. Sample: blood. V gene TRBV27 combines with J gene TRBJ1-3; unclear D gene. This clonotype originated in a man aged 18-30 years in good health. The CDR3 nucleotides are TGTGCCAGCAGTTTCAGTGGCGCTGGAAACACCATATATTTT. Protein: CASSFSGAGNTIYF.